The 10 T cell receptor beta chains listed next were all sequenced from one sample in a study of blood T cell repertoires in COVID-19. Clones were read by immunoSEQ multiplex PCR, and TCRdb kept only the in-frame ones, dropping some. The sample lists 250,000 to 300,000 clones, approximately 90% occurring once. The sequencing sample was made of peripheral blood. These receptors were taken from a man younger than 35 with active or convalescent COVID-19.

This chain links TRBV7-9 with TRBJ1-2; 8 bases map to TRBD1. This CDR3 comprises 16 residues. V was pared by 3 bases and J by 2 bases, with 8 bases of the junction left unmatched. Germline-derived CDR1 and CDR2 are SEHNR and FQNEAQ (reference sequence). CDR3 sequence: CASSFLPGQENYGYTF. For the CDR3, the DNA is TGTGCCAGCAGCTTTCTACCGGGACAGGAAAACTATGGCTACACCTTC.

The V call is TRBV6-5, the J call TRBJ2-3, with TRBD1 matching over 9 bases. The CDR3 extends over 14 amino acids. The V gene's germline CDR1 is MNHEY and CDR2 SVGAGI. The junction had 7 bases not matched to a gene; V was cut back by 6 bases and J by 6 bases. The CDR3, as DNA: TGTGCCAGCAGGTACAGGGGGCTGCGGGATACGCAGTATTTT. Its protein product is CASRYRGLRDTQYF.

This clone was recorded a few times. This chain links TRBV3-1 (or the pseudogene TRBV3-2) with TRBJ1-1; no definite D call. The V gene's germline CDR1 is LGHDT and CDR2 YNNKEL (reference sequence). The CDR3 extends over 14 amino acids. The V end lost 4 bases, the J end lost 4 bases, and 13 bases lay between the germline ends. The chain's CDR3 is CASSPDRRGTEAFF. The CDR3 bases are TGTGCCAGCAGCCCTGATAGGCGGGGCACTGAAGCTTTCTTT.

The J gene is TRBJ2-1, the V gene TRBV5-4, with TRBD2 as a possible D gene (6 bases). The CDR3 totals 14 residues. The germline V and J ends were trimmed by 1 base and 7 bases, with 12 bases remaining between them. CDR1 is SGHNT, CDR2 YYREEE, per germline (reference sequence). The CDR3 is CASSLRDSLNEQFF. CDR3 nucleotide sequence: TGTGCCAGCAGCTTGCGGGACTCTTTAAATGAGCAGTTCTTC. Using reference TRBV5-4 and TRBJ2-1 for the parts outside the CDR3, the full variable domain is ETGVTQSPTHLIKTRGQQVTLRCSSQSGHNTVSWYQQALGQGPQFIFQYYREEENGRGNFPPRFSGLQFPNYSSELNVNALELDDSALYLCASSLRDSLNEQFFGPGTRLTVL.

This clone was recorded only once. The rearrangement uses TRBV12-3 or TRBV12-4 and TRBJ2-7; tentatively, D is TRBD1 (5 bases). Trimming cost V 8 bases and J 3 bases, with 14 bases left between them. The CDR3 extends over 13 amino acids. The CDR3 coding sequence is TGTGCCAGCGCCCGGGCTCAGGGCTACGAGCAGTACTTC. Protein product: CASARAQGYEQYF.

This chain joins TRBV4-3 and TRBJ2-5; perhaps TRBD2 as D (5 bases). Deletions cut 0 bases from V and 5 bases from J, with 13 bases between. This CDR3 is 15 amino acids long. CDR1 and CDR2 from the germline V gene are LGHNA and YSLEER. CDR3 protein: CASSQDRASPETQYF. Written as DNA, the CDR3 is TGCGCCAGCAGCCAAGATCGGGCTAGCCCCGAGACCCAGTACTTC.

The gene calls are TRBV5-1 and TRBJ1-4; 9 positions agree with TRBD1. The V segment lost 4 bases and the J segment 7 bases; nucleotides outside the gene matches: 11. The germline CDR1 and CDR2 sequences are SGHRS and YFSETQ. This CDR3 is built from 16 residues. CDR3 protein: CASSPGQGQRSEKLFF. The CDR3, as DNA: TGCGCCAGCAGCCCGGGACAGGGACAGAGAAGTGAAAAACTGTTTTTT.

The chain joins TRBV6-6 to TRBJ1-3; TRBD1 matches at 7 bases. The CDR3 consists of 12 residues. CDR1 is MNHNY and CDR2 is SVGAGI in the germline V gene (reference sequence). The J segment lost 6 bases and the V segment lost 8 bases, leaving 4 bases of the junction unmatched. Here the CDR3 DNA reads TGTGCCAGCGCAGGGGGAAAAAACACCATATATTTT. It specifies CASAGGKNTIYF.

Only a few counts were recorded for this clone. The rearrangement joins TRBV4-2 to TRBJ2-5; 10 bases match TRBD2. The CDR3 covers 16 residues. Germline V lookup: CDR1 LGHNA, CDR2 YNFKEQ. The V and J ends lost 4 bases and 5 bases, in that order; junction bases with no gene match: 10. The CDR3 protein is CASSLLSGGADETQYF. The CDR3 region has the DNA TGTGCCAGCAGCCTCCTGAGCGGGGGGGCCGATGAGACCCAGTACTTC.

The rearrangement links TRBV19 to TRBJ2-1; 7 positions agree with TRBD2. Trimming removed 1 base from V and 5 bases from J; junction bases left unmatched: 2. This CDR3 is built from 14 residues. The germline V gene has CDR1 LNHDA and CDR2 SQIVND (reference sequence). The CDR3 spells CASSIGGGNNEQFF. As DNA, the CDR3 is TGTGCCAGTAGTATAGGGGGGGGAAACAATGAGCAGTTCTTC.